The sequence of this T cell receptor beta chain was determined in a study of cytomegalovirus exposure and HLA in healthy donors. In the case of this clone: Its antigen is undetermined.

Method: immunoSEQ multiplex PCR; TCRdb's copy keeps in-frame clones and lacks some. Altogether about 240,000 clones are present, around 88% being singletons, with the ten largest covering 1% to 1.5%. Germline values: CDR1 SGHKS, CDR2 YYEKEE (reference sequence). V lost 0 bases and J 4 bases, leaving 11 bases between the germline ends. This CDR3 is built from 14 residues. Donors were drawn from the approximately 110-subject validation cohort, separate from the roughly 700-subject first cohort. Study-level results: The classifier was said to identify cytomegalovirus status with high specificity and sensitivity.

The sample comprised PBMCs. This clonotype was obtained from a woman aged 30 to 39 in good health and CMV-seropositive. The V gene is TRBV5-5, the J gene TRBJ2-7; a possible D gene is TRBD2 (5 bases). CDR3 residues: CASSLGSGIYEQYF. The CDR3 DNA reads TGTGCCAGCAGCTTGGGTTCGGGGATTTACGAGCAGTACTTC.